The clone carrying this T cell receptor beta chain showed up many times. Its target is unknown. TCRdb passed the reads through MiXCR, listing each CDR3 protein once. Here the sample spans about 310,000 distinct CDR3 sequences, roughly a tenth being singletons. Germline CDR1 is DFQATT and CDR2 is SNEGSKA (reference sequence). Trimming stripped 0 bases from V and 2 bases from J, with 10 bases between. CDR3 length equals 14 residues. These data originate in a study of T cell repertoires in cytomegalovirus infection. Study-wide results and limits: CMV carriers having the relevant HLA were flagged by cumulative public TCR beta family frequency. CMV-specific HLA-C-restricted TCR beta clonotypes dominated the ex vivo response.

This chain links TRBV20-1 with TRBJ1-1; D unclear. Sequencing was carried out using PBMCs. The sequence came from a human donor in good health (CMV status not recorded). Some clones in this sample may be carry-over from other donors' samples. The CDR3 nucleotides are TGCAGTGCTAGAGATCCCAGCATAAACACTGAAGCTTTCTTT. Translation gives CSARDPSINTEAFF.